These 28 T cell receptor beta chains were all obtained from the same sample, sequenced in a study of T cell repertoires in cytomegalovirus infection. Which antigens these TCRs recognize remains unknown. MiXCR was run by TCRdb on the reads, yielding one entry per CDR3 protein. The repertoire has around 750,000 distinct CDR3 sequences, around a third of them found once; the top ten carry roughly 12%. The source was cultured CD8+ T cells from PBMCs, collected from culture after CMV antigen stimulation. The receptor set was obtained from a human donor in good health (CMV status not recorded). Some clones in this sample may be carry-over from other donors' samples.

The V gene is TRBV9, the J gene TRBJ1-5; D is ambiguous. The V gene lost 4 bases and the J gene lost 4 bases, with 9 bases spanning the gap. CDR1 is SGDLS and CDR2 is YYNGEE in the germline V gene. CDR3 length equals 13 residues. This CDR3 is CASSRTLNQPQHF. CDR3 nucleotide sequence: TGTGCCAGCAGCCGGACTTTGAATCAGCCCCAGCATTTT. Supplemented by reference TRBV9 and TRBJ1-5, the full variable domain reads DSGVTQTPKHLITATGQRVTLRCSPRSGDLSVYWYQQSLDQGLQFLIQYYNGEERAKGNILERFSAQQFPDLHSELNLSSLELGDSALYFCASSRTLNQPQHFGDGTRLSIL.

The sample holds many counts of this clonotype. The J gene is TRBJ1-1, the V gene TRBV7-9; D remains unclear. Between the trimmed V and J ends, which lost 7 bases and 3 bases, there was a span of 9 bases. This CDR3 region has 12 residues. Germline CDR1 and CDR2: SEHNR and FQNEAQ (reference sequence). The CDR3 coding sequence is TGTGCCAGCAACTATAGGGACACTGAAGCTTTCTTT. The encoded protein is CASNYRDTEAFF.

V is TRBV20-1 and J is TRBJ1-1; 8 bases are a match to TRBD1. CDR1 is DFQATT, CDR2 SNEGSKA, per germline (reference sequence). This CDR3 region has 14 residues. J gave up 1 base and V 5 bases, and 6 bases lay outside the gene matches. The DNA of the CDR3 is TGCAGTGCTTCCAACGGACAGGGGAACACTGAAGCTTTCTTT. Amino acids: CSASNGQGNTEAFF.

This clonotype was recorded a few times. The gene calls are TRBV6-2 or TRBV6-3 and TRBJ2-4; either TRBD1 or TRBD2 may supply D (5 bases each). With 6 bases removed from V and 0 bases from J, the gap between germline ends came to 12 bases. Per germline, CDR1 MNHEY and CDR2 SVGEGT. This CDR3 contains 15 residues. The CDR3 loop reads CASSLGEIAKNIQYF. CDR3 sequence (DNA): TGTGCCAGCAGCCTGGGGGAGATAGCCAAAAACATTCAGTACTTC.

This clonotype was observed a few times. This chain links TRBV6-2 or TRBV6-3 with TRBJ2-2; no definite D call. The CDR3 length is 18 residues. Trimming shortened V by 1 base and J by 0 bases, and 15 bases separated the two germline ends. CDR1 and CDR2 from the germline V gene are MNHEY and SVGEGT. The CDR3 nucleotides are TGTGCCAGCAGTTACTTGAAGTTTCTGGGCGCGAACACCGGGGAGCTGTTTTTT. Translation gives CASSYLKFLGANTGELFF.

This clonotype has a single count. The chain carries TRBV5-5 and TRBJ1-3; maybe TRBD1 (6 bases). The CDR3 has 15 amino acids. The V end lost 3 bases, the J end lost 4 bases, and 14 bases lay between the germline ends. Per the germline V gene, CDR1 is SGHKS and CDR2 is YYEKEE (reference sequence). The chain's CDR3 is CASSSEGEAGNTIYF. The CDR3 bases are TGTGCCAGCAGCTCCGAGGGGGAAGCGGGAAACACCATATATTTT.

The chain combines TRBV7-9 with TRBJ1-2, with 7 bases matching TRBD1. The V gene end was trimmed by 4 bases and the J gene end by 4 bases; junction bases not matched to a gene: 9. The CDR3 covers 15 residues. Germline V gene lookup returns CDR1 SEHNR and CDR2 FQNEAQ (reference sequence). The CDR3 loop reads CASSSDRELSYGYTF. The CDR3 DNA reads TGTGCCAGCAGCTCTGACAGGGAGCTCTCCTATGGCTACACCTTC.

In its sample, this clonotype was seen a few times. The chain combines TRBV27 with TRBJ2-2; a possible D gene is TRBD1 (6 bases). V was clipped by 1 base and J by 7 bases, with 13 bases between them. The length of the CDR3 is 15 residues. CDR1 is MNHEY and CDR2 is SMNVEV in the germline V gene (reference sequence). The DNA for the CDR3 is TGTGCCAGCAGTTTATTCATCCAGGGGAACGGGGAGCTGTTTTTT. Translating gives CASSLFIQGNGELFF.

Of note for this clonotype: At one of its ends the junction is not consistent with the germline gene, which may arise from a read error. The chain carries TRBV10-3 and TRBJ1-3; 7 bases are shared with TRBD1. In germline, CDR1 is ENHRY, CDR2 SYGVKD. The length of the CDR3 is 14 residues. The CDR3 region is CAVTGDISENTIYF. CDR3 coding DNA: TGTGCCGTCACAGGGGATATTTCTGAAAACACCATATATTTT.

The chain uses TRBV3-1 and TRBJ2-2; D may be TRBD1 or TRBD2 (5 bases each). Trimming pared 3 bases from V and 2 bases from J, leaving 16 bases between. In germline, CDR1 is LGHDT, CDR2 YNNKEL (reference sequence). The CDR3 spans 17 residues. For the CDR3, the DNA is TGTGCCAGCAGCCACTGGGACGGATTAGCCAACACCGGGGAGCTGTTTTTT. Encoded protein: CASSHWDGLANTGELFF.

J is TRBJ2-1 and V is TRBV27; 8 nucleotides match TRBD2. Trimming at V came to 2 bases and at J to 7 bases, leaving 7 bases not matched to a gene. From germline, CDR1 is MNHEY and CDR2 SMNVEV (reference sequence). The CDR3 has 15 amino acids. CDR3: CASSLIGGGWNEQFF. The CDR3 DNA is TGTGCCAGCAGTTTAATTGGCGGGGGGTGGAATGAGCAGTTCTTC.

The rearrangement links TRBV7-8 to TRBJ1-2, with a weak D call TRBD1 (6 bases). The CDR3 is made up of 14 amino acids. V lost 3 bases, J lost 8 bases, and 16 bases lay in between. From germline, CDR1 is SGHVS and CDR2 FQNEAQ. The CDR3 DNA reads as TGTGCCAGCAGCTTGGGTTTCGGGGGGCTAGGCTACACCTTC. This translates into CASSLGFGGLGYTF.

The rearrangement joins TRBV7-9 to TRBJ1-2, with TRBD1 identical over 10 bases. Germline V CDR1 and CDR2: SEHNR, FQNEAQ (reference sequence). V trimming: 5 bases; J trimming: 2 bases; junction bases outside the gene matches: 5. The CDR3 runs to 15 residues. The CDR3 here is CASSDGQGVNYGYTF. The DNA of the CDR3 is TGTGCCAGCAGCGACGGACAGGGGGTGAACTATGGCTACACCTTC. The full variable domain, its missing parts supplied by reference TRBV7-9 and TRBJ1-2, is DTGVSQNPRHKITKRGQNVTFRCDPISEHNRLYWYRQTLGQGPEFLTYFQNEAQLEKSRLLSDRFSAERPKGSFSTLEIQRTEQGDSAMYLCASSDGQGVNYGYTFGSGTRLTVV.

This clonotype appeared a few times. This sequence joins TRBV11-1 and TRBJ2-5; 12 bases are shared with TRBD2. J gave up 0 bases and V 4 bases, and 3 bases lay outside the gene matches. Germline loops: CDR1 SGHAT, CDR2 FQDESV (reference sequence). CDR3 size: 16 residues. Written as DNA, the CDR3 is TGTGCCAGCAGCTCCTGGACTAGCGGGGACCAAGAGACCCAGTACTTC. This sequence encodes CASSSWTSGDQETQYF.

The chain carries TRBV12-3 or TRBV12-4 and TRBJ2-7, with TRBD1 as a possible D gene (6 bases). The ends were cut back, 3 bases at V and 2 bases at J, with 14 bases in the middle. The CDR3 totals 15 residues. CDR3 residues: CASSFQVGQPYEQYF. DNA for the CDR3: TGTGCCAGCAGTTTTCAGGTTGGACAGCCCTACGAGCAGTACTTC.

This clonotype was counted ten times or more. The chain carries TRBV7-8 and TRBJ1-6; a weak D match, TRBD1 (6 bases). Germline V gene sequence: CDR1 SGHVS, CDR2 FQNEAQ. CDR3 size: 16 residues. V lost 6 bases and J lost 6, with 18 bases in between. The CDR3 region has the DNA TGTGCCAGCAGATCCCAAAGGGGGGGACTTAATTCACCCCTCCACTTT. Its protein product is CASRSQRGGLNSPLHF.

The gene calls are TRBV7-9 and TRBJ1-2; D unresolved. Germline CDR1 reads SEHNR; CDR2 reads FQNEAQ (reference sequence). With 6 bases removed from V and 6 bases from J, the gap between germline ends came to 8 bases. CDR3 length: 11 amino acids. The chain's CDR3 is CASRERDGYTF. Here the CDR3 DNA reads TGTGCCAGCAGGGAGAGGGATGGCTACACCTTC. Full variable domain (outside the CDR3, taken from reference TRBV7-9 and TRBJ1-2): DTGVSQNPRHKITKRGQNVTFRCDPISEHNRLYWYRQTLGQGPEFLTYFQNEAQLEKSRLLSDRFSAERPKGSFSTLEIQRTEQGDSAMYLCASRERDGYTFGSGTRLTVV.

The sample holds a few counts of this clonotype. The rearrangement links TRBV2 to TRBJ2-5, with 7 bases fitting TRBD2. With 3 bases clipped from V and 10 bases from J, the junction kept 17 bases outside the gene matches. The CDR3 totals 16 residues. Germline V CDR1 and CDR2: SNHLY, FYNNEI. The CDR3 region has the DNA TGTGCCAGCAGTGATTACAATAGGGAGGGGTATGAGGGCCAGTACTTC. Protein: CASSDYNREGYEGQYF.

At least ten counts were recorded for this clonotype. The chain uses TRBV6-2 or TRBV6-3 and TRBJ1-2, with D possibly matching TRBD1 (5 bases). This CDR3 is built from 13 residues. Between the trimmed V and J ends, which lost 2 bases and 4 bases, there was a span of 8 bases. The germline V gene has CDR1 MNHEY and CDR2 SVGEGT. The CDR3 reads CASSYIDSYGYTF. CDR3 DNA sequence: TGTGCCAGCAGTTACATTGACAGCTATGGCTACACCTTC.

This chain uses TRBV25-1 with TRBJ1-1; D is unresolved. The germline V gene encodes CDR1 MGHDK and CDR2 SYGVNS. The CDR3 covers 18 residues. Trimming cost V 7 bases and J 3 bases, with 27 bases left between them. The CDR3 region is CASTHNYLGQKVDTEAFF. For the CDR3, the DNA is TGTGCCAGCACCCATAACTACCTTGGCCAGAAAGTCGACACTGAAGCTTTCTTT. Variable domain in full (rest from reference TRBV25-1 and TRBJ1-1): EADIYQTPRYLVIGTGKKITLECSQTMGHDKMYWYQQDPGMELHLIHYSYGVNSTEKGDLSSESTVSRIRTEHFPLTLESARPSHTSQYLCASTHNYLGQKVDTEAFFGQGTRLTVV.

V gene TRBV12-3 or TRBV12-4 combines with J gene TRBJ2-2; D might be TRBD1 (5 bases). The CDR3 loop spans 15 amino acids. Trimming shortened V by 7 bases and J by 1 base, and 13 bases separated the two germline ends. The DNA for the CDR3 is TGTGCCAGCAATCCGACAGAGATGAACACCGGGGAGCTGTTTTTT. Translated, it gives CASNPTEMNTGELFF.

The chain joins TRBV9 to TRBJ2-3, with a possible D match to TRBD2 (5 bases). CDR1 and CDR2 from the germline V gene are SGDLS and YYNGEE. V was trimmed by 0 bases and J by 4 bases, leaving 18 bases between them. This CDR3 has 17 amino acids. The chain's CDR3 is CASSVASGPRRADTQYF. The DNA of the CDR3 is TGTGCCAGCAGCGTAGCCTCCGGACCTCGGCGGGCAGATACGCAGTATTTT.

In its sample, this clonotype was seen a few times. The CDR3 spells CASSDIQLQETQYF. CDR3 coding DNA: TGTGCCAGCAGTGACATACAGTTACAAGAGACCCAGTACTTC. The V gene is TRBV2, the J gene TRBJ2-5, with D unresolved. V lost 3 bases to trimming and J lost 2 bases, with 10 bases between them. From germline, CDR1 is SNHLY and CDR2 FYNNEI. The length of the CDR3 is 14 residues.

The chain has TRBV3-1 and TRBJ2-1; 9 bases align to TRBD2. With 4 bases clipped from V and 8 bases from J, the junction kept 9 bases outside the gene matches. CDR1 is LGHDT, CDR2 YNNKEL, per germline (reference sequence). There are 15 residues in the CDR3. The CDR3 protein is CASSPLGGGADEQFF. In DNA form, the CDR3 reads TGTGCCAGCAGCCCCCTGGGCGGGGGGGCGGATGAGCAGTTCTTC.

This clonotype was detected ten times or more. This CDR3 reads CASSPTGGVGRNQPQHF. In DNA form, the CDR3 reads TGTGCCAGCAGCCCCACAGGGGGCGTCGGGCGCAATCAGCCCCAGCATTTT. This chain connects TRBV7-6 to TRBJ1-5, with 9 bases lining up with TRBD1. The V gene's germline CDR1 is SGHVS and CDR2 FNYEAQ. The CDR3 totals 17 residues. Trimming removed 5 bases from V and 2 bases from J; junction bases left unmatched: 10. The full variable domain, with the rest looked up from reference TRBV7-6 and TRBJ1-5, is GAGVSQSPRYKVTKRGQDVALRCDPISGHVSLYWYRQALGQGPEFLTYFNYEAQQDKSGLPNDRFSAERPEGSISTLTIQRTEQRDSAMYRCASSPTGGVGRNQPQHFGDGTRLSIL.

The table lists this clonotype with a few counts. The V gene is TRBV27, the J gene TRBJ1-4; TRBD1 aligns across 10 bases. The V gene's germline CDR1 is MNHEY and CDR2 SMNVEV (reference sequence). The trim removed 5 bases at V and 7 bases at J, leaving 7 bases unmatched. The CDR3 is 15 residues long. CDR3 sequence: CASSNRQGAFEKLFF. CDR3 sequence (DNA): TGTGCCAGCAGTAACCGACAGGGGGCCTTTGAAAAACTGTTTTTT.

CDR3 nucleotide sequence: TGTGCCAGCAGCTACTTGGACGAGCAGTACGTC. Encoded protein: CASSYLDEQYV. V gene TRBV7-9 combines with J gene TRBJ2-7; unclear D gene. V lost 4 bases to trimming and J lost 5 bases, with 6 bases between them. Germline-derived CDR1 and CDR2 are SEHNR and FQNEAQ (reference sequence). The CDR3 runs to 11 residues.

The chain combines TRBV7-6 with TRBJ2-5; 7 bases agree with TRBD1. This CDR3 is built from 14 residues. Trimming removed 4 bases from V and 4 bases from J; junction bases left unmatched: 6. Germline lookup yields CDR1 SGHVS and CDR2 FNYEAQ. CDR3 protein: CASSSIGGPETQYF. The CDR3 bases are TGTGCCAGCAGCTCAATAGGGGGCCCAGAGACCCAGTACTTC. Supplemented by reference TRBV7-6 and TRBJ2-5, the full variable domain reads GAGVSQSPRYKVTKRGQDVALRCDPISGHVSLYWYRQALGQGPEFLTYFNYEAQQDKSGLPNDRFSAERPEGSISTLTIQRTEQRDSAMYRCASSSIGGPETQYFGPGTRLLVL.